A selection of T cell receptor beta chains follows, all from one sample in a study of blood T cells in healthy people across ages. TCRdb called the 5' RACE reads again in MiXCR, with one record for every CDR3 protein. The table has 600,000 to 850,000 distinct CDR3 sequences, about 25% seen once. This same sample was also part of a study on T cells of mothers and their children.

The sequenced sample was blood. The receptor source for this set is a boy between 10 and 17 years old in good health. The CDR3 runs from the conserved cysteine through the conserved F or W. A D gene is named only where the DNA matches it firmly. Not every row has a clone size; where given, it reads once, few, many or a size class.

clone size	V gene	D gene	CDR3 length	J gene	CDR3 protein	CDR3 DNA
NA	TRBV15	NA	15	TRBJ1-4	CATSREWGDNEKLFF	TGTGCCACCAGCAGAGAGTGGGGCGATAATGAAAAACTGTTTTTT
NA	TRBV28	NA	16	TRBJ2-2	CASSFQRGSNTGELFF	TGTGCCAGCAGTTTTCAGAGGGGATCGAACACCGGGGAGCTGTTTTTT
NA	TRBV3-1	TRBD2	16	TRBJ2-3	CASSLTSGGSLDTQYF	TGTGCCAGCAGTTTGACTAGCGGGGGCTCATTGGATACGCAGTATTTT
NA	TRBV9	NA	14	TRBJ2-7	CASSVGDASYEQYF	TGTGCCAGCAGCGTAGGGGACGCCTCCTACGAGCAGTACTTC
NA	TRBV10-3	TRBD2	14	TRBJ2-7	CATTPASGSSEQYF	TGTGCCACAACTCCCGCTAGCGGGAGTAGCGAGCAGTACTTC
NA	TRBV5-5	NA	15	TRBJ1-1	CASSLVGGPNTEAFF	TGTGCCAGCAGCTTAGTAGGAGGGCCGAACACTGAAGCTTTCTTT
NA	TRBV5-1	TRBD2	16	TRBJ2-5	CASSPRTSGIGETQYF	TGCGCCAGCAGCCCGAGGACTAGCGGGATAGGAGAGACCCAGTACTTC
few	TRBV5-4	NA	13	TRBJ2-7	CASSLPTEDEQYF	TGTGCCAGCAGCTTGCCCACAGAAGACGAGCAGTACTTC
NA	TRBV12-3/TRBV12-4	NA	11	TRBJ2-1	CASSFSHEQFF	TGTGCCAGCAGTTTCTCCCATGAGCAGTTCTTC
NA	TRBV6-2/TRBV6-3	TRBD1	18	TRBJ1-5	CASSYSRDRTYGNQPQHF	TGTGCCAGCAGTTACTCGAGGGACAGAACCTATGGCAATCAGCCCCAGCATTTT
few	TRBV14	TRBD1	15	TRBJ2-7	CASSPMTGNSYEQYF	TGTGCCAGCAGCCCCATGACAGGGAACTCCTACGAGCAGTACTTC
few	TRBV3-1	TRBD2	16	TRBJ2-1	CASSQRFTGGRDEQFF	TGTGCCAGCAGCCAACGTTTTACGGGGGGTAGGGATGAGCAGTTCTTC
many	TRBV2	NA	12	TRBJ1-1	CATRDPRTEAFF	TGTGCCACCCGGGACCCTCGCACTGAAGCTTTCTTT
few	TRBV29-1	NA	11	TRBJ2-1	CSVEDPNEQFF	TGCAGCGTTGAAGACCCTAATGAGCAGTTCTTC
NA	TRBV20-1	TRBD2	14	TRBJ2-1	CSARVAGGHAEQFF	TGCAGTGCTAGAGTGGCGGGGGGGCACGCTGAGCAGTTCTTC
many	TRBV29-1	NA	11	TRBJ1-2	CSVEGGYGYTF	TGCAGCGTTGAAGGGGGGTATGGCTACACCTTC
few	TRBV29-1	TRBD2	14	TRBJ2-2	CSASTSGNTGELFF	TGCAGCGCTTCGACTAGCGGGAACACCGGGGAGCTGTTTTTT
NA	TRBV9	NA	15	TRBJ2-1	CASSLVPGPGNEQFF	TGTGCCAGCAGCCTCGTCCCGGGTCCGGGGAATGAGCAGTTCTTC